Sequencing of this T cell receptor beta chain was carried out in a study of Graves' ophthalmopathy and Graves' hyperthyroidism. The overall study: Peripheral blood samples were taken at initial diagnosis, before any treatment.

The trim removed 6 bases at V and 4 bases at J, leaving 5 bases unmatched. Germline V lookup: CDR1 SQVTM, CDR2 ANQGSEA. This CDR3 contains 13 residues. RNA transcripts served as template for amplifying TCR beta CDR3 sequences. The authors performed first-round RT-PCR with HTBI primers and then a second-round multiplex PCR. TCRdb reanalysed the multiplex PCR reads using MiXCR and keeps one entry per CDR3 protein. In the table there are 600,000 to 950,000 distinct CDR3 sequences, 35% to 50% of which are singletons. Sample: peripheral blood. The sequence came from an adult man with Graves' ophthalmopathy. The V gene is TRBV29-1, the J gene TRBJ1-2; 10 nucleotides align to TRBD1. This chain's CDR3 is CSVRQGAGYGYTF. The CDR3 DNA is TGCAGCGTGCGACAGGGGGCAGGCTATGGCTACACCTTC.